This TCR beta chain was sequenced for a study of cytomegalovirus exposure and HLA in healthy donors (TCRdb year 2017). Context from the whole study: An earlier analysis of around 600 of the donors reported about 290 Gb of sequence data and around 120 million unique TCR beta sequences from roughly 180 million T cells. An early release that covered roughly 600 HLA-typed donors contained approximately 300 gigabases of sequencing data and about 84 million unique TCR sequences. Of the 350 to 450 genotyped donors, approximately 80% were placed in the genetic ancestry cluster associated with self-reported Caucasian donors. The study aimed to test whether signatures of past pathogen exposure could be identified by cataloging public T cell receptors. The study profiled the T cell repertoires of 500 to 800 subjects by immunosequencing and related them to cytomegalovirus serostatus. Besides the first cohort of approximately 710 subjects, a separate validation cohort made up of 120 different subjects was used. High-throughput TCR immunosequencing, statistical association of individual TCRs with disease status, and machine learning were combined to predict cytomegalovirus infection status. To study patterns of TCR occurrence, a later analysis re-analyzed previously published TCR beta repertoires from around 660 donors and added high-resolution HLA genotyping. In the later analysis, no new phenotypic data were used to find candidate immune exposures; instead, reliance was placed on TCR beta sequences and their occurrence across donors. To decide whether each TCR beta V gene segment behaved as functional or pseudogenic, an earlier analysis of some 600 of the donors relied on high-throughput TCR beta sequencing. Donor age, sex, ethnicity and CMV serostatus were compiled together with the repertoire data. A later genetic analysis used genome-wide SNP genotypes for about three fifths of the 666 donors, treating that subset as a discovery cohort. Every repertoire in the discovery cohort had been generated on one and the same sequencing platform. HLA typing included class I and class II loci at four-digit resolution. Typing coverage varied by locus: roughly 629-640 donors for A, B, C, DRB1 and DQB1; roughly 560 for DQA1; over 600 for DPA1; some 470 for DPB1. A handful of DR-DQ haplotypes were handled as single units for association and clustering because linkage in the cohort was strong. On average, about 240,000 unique TCR beta nucleotide sequences were sequenced per donor among roughly 430 genotyped donors of the cohort, with roughly 18% of those sequences being non-productive.

Libraries were made using the immunoSEQ multiplex PCR assay. The multiplex PCR relied on a mix of 60 forward primers for TCR Vbeta segments and 13 reverse primers for TCR Jbeta segments. The CDR3 region of rearranged TCR beta genes was amplified from genomic DNA with a multiplex PCR assay. The Illumina HiSeq System was used to sequence the amplified TCR beta libraries as 87-base-pair reads. Per the authors' processing: A later analysis tallied approximately 87 million unique TCR beta chains across the 700 or so repertoires, and about 12 million of those chains were shared by two or more donors. Raw reads were error-corrected and collapsed into unique sequences by a nearest-neighbor algorithm in which closely related sequences were merged to remove PCR and sequencing errors. V, D and J gene segments were assigned by aligning CDR3 sequences to IMGT reference sequences. Each retained sequence needed at least a six-nucleotide match to both a V gene segment and a J gene segment. A rearrangement was called productive if the CDR3 had no stop codons and remained in frame with V and J, and every other rearrangement was called non-productive. CDR3 was defined by IMGT convention, running from the second conserved V-encoded cysteine to the conserved J-encoded phenylalanine. In an earlier analysis of 587 of the donors, sequences lacking an unambiguous match to a single V gene segment were excluded. In an earlier analysis of approximately 610 of the donors, V segments were called functional above 56.7% productive rearrangements and were called segregating when the between-donor standard deviation exceeded 5%. A statistical classification framework was built to diagnose cytomegalovirus status from the catalog of TCR beta chain sequences. A later analysis assigned V and J genes by comparing TCR nucleotide sequences with IMGT/GENE-DB human TR gene sequences. Using the TCRdist pipeline, a later analysis assigned CDR3 sequences along with most-parsimonious VDJ recombination scenarios. In a later analysis, every TCR beta chain was defined by the combination of its CDR3 amino acid sequence and its V-gene family, and reads without a unique V-gene family were dropped. To address suspected cross-contamination and a sequencing artifact, a later analysis removed under 600 highly shared, low-generation-probability nucleotide sequences. In a later analysis, a clonal expansion index for each public chain was calculated from normalized within-repertoire ranks of inferred template counts. A later analysis computed generation probabilities with a VDJ recombination model fitted to out-of-frame rearrangements, and checked the results against IGoR. A later analysis scored TCR-TCR, TCR-HLA and TCR-CMV co-occurrence with hypergeometric tests, applying a repertoire-size bias correction to TCR pairs. In a later analysis, false discovery rates were estimated by permuting HLA or CMV assignments 20 times. In a later analysis, co-occurring TCRs were grouped using DBSCAN, with TCRdist sequence similarity added in when clustering inside HLA-allele-positive subsets. For co-occurrence clustering, repertoires with fewer than 30,000 or more than 120,000 public chains were excluded, along with roughly 5 repertoires with anomalous nucleotide sharing. Here the immuneACCESS table is served through TCRdb, limited to in-frame sequences with V and J called. Missing clones are a known gap in these copies; in checked studies unresolved V genes cover under half, and the rest lacks a known reason. For V, J and clone size, that table is used; D and trimming come from the DNA. Within this sample are around 96,000 clones, with more than 70% of them counted one time only. Jointly, the top ten make up approximately 2% of the sample.

The cohort consisted of 650 to 850 healthy bone marrow donors. At the time of sampling, all cohort members were nominally healthy, though unrecorded immune exposures were likely present. The donor was CMV seronegative and was included in the group of a few hundred seronegative cohort members. Every donor gave a peripheral blood sample, and the peripheral blood mononuclear cells from that sample were used for TCR beta sequencing. The Qiagen DNeasy Blood Extraction Kit was used to extract genomic DNA from the blood cell samples. CDR3 length: 15 amino acids, cysteine to phenylalanine. Only CDR3 DNA remains: 45 bases, in frame from the first base. From the germline V gene (reference sequence), CDR1 is SSHAT and CDR2 is FNYEAQ. This clone came up a few times. Its antigen remains unidentified. One junction end disagrees with the germline gene, perhaps due to a read error. General conclusions and limits of the study: An earlier analysis of 450 to 750 of the donors showed that most TCR beta V segments appeared in productive rearrangements either about 87% or about 30% of the time, which broadly matched IMGT annotations. Compared with the approximately 670-donor mean, donors in an Asian-associated ancestry cluster had fewer N-insertions in productive TCRs, according to a later genetic analysis. Across donors, most TCR sequences were observed very rarely, whereas some public TCRs were present in many individuals. When HLA alleles, especially DR and DQ, strongly co-occurred, attributing TCR associations to individual alleles was difficult. At a false discovery rate of 0.05, a later analysis linked some 18,000 TCR beta sequences to specific HLA alleles. The authors suggested that the approach could potentially be generalized to other disease states and immunological phenotypes. The only immune exposure information available for the cohort was CMV serostatus. Some IMGT-functional V segments, including TRBV6-2 and TRBV6-3, could not be distinguished by the 87-base-pair reads and were therefore excluded. An association between a missense DCLRE1C variant and V-gene and J-gene trimming of TCR beta chains was found in a later genetic analysis and replicated in an independent cohort. A cluster of highly shared sequence variants was judged likely to be a technical artifact of the sequencing pipeline. A later analysis found that HLA-associated TCR beta chains were more clonally expanded and had lower generation probabilities than equally common non-associated chains. In a later analysis, TCR association rates were found to vary across HLA loci, with the most associated TCRs seen for DRB1 alleles and the fewest for HLA-C alleles. Seventeen rarely observed V segments, including chromosome 9 orphons, were excluded from the earlier analysis of about 600 of the donors because counts were too low. In a later analysis, most CMV-associated TCR beta chains were found to appear HLA-restricted, with HLA associations seemingly driven largely by CMV exposure. According to a later analysis, parvovirus B19, influenza, CMV and Epstein-Barr virus appeared linked to several top co-occurrence clusters. The study gave a list of over 150 TCR beta chains associated with cytomegalovirus. In vitro tests confirmed that three of the cytomegalovirus-associated TCR beta chains recognize cytomegalovirus antigens. Presence/absence analyses assumed roughly uniform sequencing depth across donors, an assumption that may not hold. The cohort was sequenced for TCR beta chains only, and without alpha or paired-chain data the features that could be detected were limited. Correlated functional status among segregating V segments might reflect linkage disequilibrium, but an unknown experimental factor could not be ruled out. A further reported finding was that TCR beta sequences accurately predicted the HLA-A and HLA-B alleles for most subjects in the first cohort. Cytomegalovirus status was reported to be diagnosed by the classifier with high specificity and sensitivity in both the original and validation cohorts. Because HLA typing was unavailable for some donors at each locus, only the typed subset was used in association tests.

Specimen: PBMCs. The rearranged segments are TRBV7-7 and TRBJ2-2; 6 matching bases give a weak D call of TRBD1. This clonotype was obtained from a man aged 18 to 29 in good health and CMV-seronegative. The DNA is as follows: TGTGCTAGCAGCCTCACAGGGATGAACACCGGGGAGCTGTTTTTT. Its protein reads: CASSLTGMNTGELFF.